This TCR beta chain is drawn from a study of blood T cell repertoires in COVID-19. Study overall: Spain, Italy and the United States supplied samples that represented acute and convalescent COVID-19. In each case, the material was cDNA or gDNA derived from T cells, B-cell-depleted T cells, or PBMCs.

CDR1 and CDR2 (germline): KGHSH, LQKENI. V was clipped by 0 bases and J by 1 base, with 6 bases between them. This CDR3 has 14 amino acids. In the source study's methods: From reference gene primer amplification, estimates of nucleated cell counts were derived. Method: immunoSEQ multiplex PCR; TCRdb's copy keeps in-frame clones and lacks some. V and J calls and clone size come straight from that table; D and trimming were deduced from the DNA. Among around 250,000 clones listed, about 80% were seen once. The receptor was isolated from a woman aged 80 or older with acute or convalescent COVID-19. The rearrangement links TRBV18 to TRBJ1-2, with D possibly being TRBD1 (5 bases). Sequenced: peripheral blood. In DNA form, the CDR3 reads TGTGCCAGCTCACCACCGACAGTTAACTATGGCTACACCTTC. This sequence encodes CASSPPTVNYGYTF.